The 23 T cell receptor beta chains below come from one sample, sequenced in a study of molecular identifiers for immune sequencing clone quantification. TCRdb re-derived calls from the PCR reads in MiXCR, one entry per CDR3 protein. The data show about 630,000 distinct CDR3 sequences, about 25% seen once. Sequenced: naive CD8+ T cells from blood, with Jurkat cell RNA spiked in. Sample subset: FACS-sorted CD8+CD4-CCR7+CD45RA+ naive T cells. All receptors come from a human donor in good health. Some libraries in this study had Jurkat cell RNA spiked in.

This clonotype was counted many times. The V call is TRBV7-9, the J call TRBJ2-7; TRBD2 matches at 7 bases. J was trimmed by 3 bases and V by 7 bases; bases with no gene match: 12. The V gene's germline CDR1 is SEHNR and CDR2 FQNEAQ (reference sequence). The CDR3 covers 15 residues. The CDR3 nucleotides are TGTGCCAGCATCCGCCCGGGCGGGAGTCGCTACGAGCAGTACTTC. It yields the protein CASIRPGGSRYEQYF.

At least ten counts were recorded for this clonotype. The rearrangement links TRBV28 to TRBJ1-6; tentatively, D is TRBD1 (6 bases). The CDR3 sequence is 16 residues long. CDR1 is MDHEN and CDR2 is SYDVKM in the germline V gene. The V end lost 7 bases, the J end lost 5 bases, and 18 bases lay between the germline ends. CDR3 coding DNA: TGTGCCAGCATCCACCGGGGGACATTTCATAATTCACCCCTCCACTTT. Protein sequence: CASIHRGTFHNSPLHF.

This clonotype was counted ten times or more. V is TRBV12-3 or TRBV12-4 and J is TRBJ2-2; tentatively, D is TRBD1 (5 bases). The CDR3 sequence is 15 residues long. V gave up 4 bases and J gave up 6 bases, with 15 bases separating them. CDR3 amino acids: CASSSDTLRAGELFF. The CDR3 DNA is TGTGCCAGCAGTTCGGACACCCTAAGGGCCGGGGAGCTGTTTTTT.

This clonotype has at least ten counts. The chain has TRBV5-8 and TRBJ2-5, with D possibly being TRBD1 (6 bases). CDR3 length: 12 residues. From germline, CDR1 is SGHTS and CDR2 YDEGEE. The ends were cut back, 4 bases at V and 10 bases at J, with 14 bases in the middle. The CDR3 bases are TGTGCCAGCAGCCGGGACATAAGAGGCCAGTACTTC. Translation: CASSRDIRGQYF.

This clonotype was seen at least ten times. This sequence joins TRBV29-1 and TRBJ1-1, with a tentative D call TRBD1 (5 bases). The CDR3 has 13 amino acids. Trimming stripped 1 base from V and 2 bases from J, with 8 bases between. Germline-derived CDR1 and CDR2 are SQVTM and ANQGSEA. The CDR3 bases are TGCAGCGTTGAAGGGGACCCTAACACTGAAGCTTTCTTT. It encodes CSVEGDPNTEAFF.

This clonotype was detected only a few times. V gene TRBV12-3 or TRBV12-4 combines with J gene TRBJ1-2, with unresolved D. The ends were cut back, 5 bases at V and 4 bases at J, with 14 bases in the middle. The CDR3 is 14 residues long. CDR3 sequence reads: CASSPNTYIYGYTF. In DNA, the CDR3 is TGTGCCAGCAGTCCGAACACTTACATCTATGGCTACACCTTC.

This clonotype was observed a few times. This chain joins TRBV5-1 and TRBJ1-3; D is possibly TRBD1 (5 bases). Trimming shortened V by 1 base and J by 0 bases, and 8 bases separated the two germline ends. Germline V gene sequence: CDR1 SGHRS, CDR2 YFSETQ. This CDR3 is built from 15 residues. The CDR3 reads CASSLWGDSGNTIYF. CDR3 DNA: TGCGCCAGCAGCTTGTGGGGGGACTCTGGAAACACCATATATTTT.

For this clonotype: This may be a read error, as it is one base from a much larger clone. The chain carries TRBV20-1 and TRBJ1-5; a possible D gene is TRBD1 (5 bases). Germline CDR1 DFQATT, CDR2 SNEGSKA (reference sequence). Trimming took off 5 bases at V and 3 bases at J, with 17 bases between the two ends. The CDR3 covers 15 residues. CDR3 nucleotides: TGCAGTGCTCCCAAGACAGAGGAAAACAATCAGCCCCAGCATTTT. Translation gives CSAPKTEENNQPQHF.

This clonotype was seen a few times. The chain recombines TRBV10-3 with TRBJ2-7; D may be TRBD1 (5 bases). V was pared by 5 bases and J by 3 bases, with 8 bases between. The length of the CDR3 is 12 residues. Germline V gives CDR1 ENHRY, CDR2 SYGVKD. This chain's CDR3 is CAISYDSYEQYF. The CDR3, as DNA: TGTGCCATCAGTTACGACAGCTACGAGCAGTACTTC.

This clonotype was observed many times. The CDR3 loop is CASSLGSGRAGELFF. CDR3 coding DNA: TGTGCCAGTTCGCTCGGGAGCGGGAGGGCCGGGGAGCTGTTTTTT. The chain uses TRBV19 and TRBJ2-2; 10 nucleotides line up with TRBD2. Germline loops: CDR1 LNHDA, CDR2 SQIVND (reference sequence). The junction had 9 bases not matched to a gene; V was cut back by 8 bases and J by 6 bases. This CDR3 is 15 amino acids long. Using reference TRBV19 and TRBJ2-2 for the parts outside the CDR3, the full variable domain is DGGITQSPKYLFRKEGQNVTLSCEQNLNHDAMYWYRQDPGQGLRLIYYSQIVNDFQKGDIAEGYSVSREKKESFPLTVTSAQKNPTAFYLCASSLGSGRAGELFFGEGSRLTVL.

There are many counts of this clonotype. The rearrangement uses TRBV4-3 and TRBJ2-3, with unresolved D. Germline V gene lookup returns CDR1 LGHNA and CDR2 YSLEER. Trimming cost V 0 bases and J 4 bases, with 8 bases left between them. This CDR3 contains 14 residues. CDR3 DNA sequence: TGCGCCAGCAGCCAAGATCCGATGCCAGATACGCAGTATTTT. This gives the protein CASSQDPMPDTQYF.

This clonotype was seen at least ten times. The chain employs TRBV6-5 and TRBJ2-7; D remains ambiguous. The CDR3 totals 14 residues. Germline values: CDR1 MNHEY, CDR2 SVGAGI. The V gene lost 6 bases and the J gene lost 6 bases, with 18 bases spanning the gap. DNA of the CDR3: TGTGCCAGCAGAAATGTTCCGGGCCCCTTCGAGCAGTACTTC. It translates to CASRNVPGPFEQYF.

This clonotype turned up a few times. The final CDR3 position lacks the conserved phenylalanine or tryptophan, pointing to a likely read error. This rearrangement joins TRBV27 to TRBJ2-7; maybe TRBD1 (6 bases). The germline V gene has CDR1 MNHEY and CDR2 SMNVEV (reference sequence). The CDR3 runs to 12 residues. The V gene lost 6 bases and the J gene lost 7 bases, with 13 bases spanning the gap. The CDR3 sequence: CASRVRGGEQYC. The CDR3 DNA is TGTGCCAGCAGAGTCAGGGGTGGTGAGCAGTACTGC.

This clonotype was detected only a few times. The gene calls are TRBV28 and TRBJ1-5; 9 bases match TRBD1. The CDR3 runs 16 residues. With 4 bases clipped from V and 3 bases from J, the junction kept 7 bases outside the gene matches. Germline CDR1 is MDHEN and CDR2 is SYDVKM. The CDR3 is CASSSNLQGANQPQHF. CDR3 DNA sequence: TGTGCCAGCAGTTCTAACCTACAGGGGGCCAATCAGCCCCAGCATTTT.

The chain joins TRBV12-3 or TRBV12-4 to TRBJ2-3, with D possibly TRBD2 on 5 matching bases. Between the trimmed V and J ends, which lost 5 bases and 1 base, there was a span of 28 bases. CDR3 length: 20 amino acids. As DNA, the CDR3 is TGTGCCAGCAGTGTTCGCCCTGGATTCTCTCAGGAGGCTCGCACAGATACGCAGTATTTT. Translating gives CASSVRPGFSQEARTDTQYF.

The chain couples TRBV12-3 or TRBV12-4 to TRBJ2-1; 8 bases map to TRBD2. This CDR3 contains 17 residues. The J segment lost 8 bases and the V segment lost 1 base, leaving 13 bases of the junction unmatched. The CDR3 protein is CASSLGPGLAETYEQFF. Here the CDR3 DNA reads TGTGCCAGCAGTTTAGGGCCTGGACTAGCCGAAACCTATGAGCAGTTCTTC.

A single count supports this clonotype. Since a much larger clone is just one base distant, this may be a read error. This chain links TRBV20-1 with TRBJ2-3; 7 bases are a match to TRBD2. Germline-derived CDR1 and CDR2 are DFQATT and SNEGSKA (reference sequence). The length of the CDR3 is 15 residues. J gave up 5 bases and V 1 base, and 9 bases lay outside the gene matches. The CDR3: CSARGWRETVDTQYF. CDR3 DNA: TGCAGTGCTAGAGGTTGGCGGGAGACGGTAGATACGCAGTATTTT.

This clonotype appeared many times. The chain carries TRBV7-9 and TRBJ2-3; possible D gene TRBD2, 5 bases. The CDR3 has 13 amino acids. Trimming took off 3 bases at V and 14 bases at J, with 18 bases between the two ends. Germline V gene data show CDR1 as SEHNR and CDR2 as FQNEAQ (reference sequence). The CDR3 nucleotides read TGTGCCAGCAGCTTCGACGCCGGGGTTGAGGGGTATTTT. It is translated as CASSFDAGVEGYF.

This chain uses TRBV27 with TRBJ1-1, with 7 bases that match TRBD1. V was clipped by 4 bases and J by 5 bases; unmatched bases: 4. The CDR3 sequence is 13 residues long. Germline V gives CDR1 MNHEY, CDR2 SMNVEV (reference sequence). The CDR3 sequence: CASSSRGITEAFF. The CDR3 DNA reads as TGTGCCAGCAGTTCCAGGGGGATTACTGAAGCTTTCTTT.

This clonotype has a handful of counts. This chain joins TRBV7-9 and TRBJ1-1; 8 bases are a match to TRBD1. Per germline, CDR1 SEHNR and CDR2 FQNEAQ (reference sequence). The V segment lost 5 bases and the J segment 5 bases; nucleotides outside the gene matches: 7. This CDR3 spans 14 amino acids. The chain's CDR3 is CASSQQGAGTEAFF. The CDR3 nucleotides are TGTGCCAGCAGCCAGCAGGGGGCAGGGACTGAAGCTTTCTTT.

This clonotype was seen ten or more times. The chain combines TRBV5-1 with TRBJ2-7, with D unresolved. Trimming left V 0 bases short and J 5 bases short, with 9 bases between. The CDR3 has 13 amino acids. Looked up from germline, CDR1 is SGHRS and CDR2 is YFSETQ. The CDR3 loop is CASSLDILHEQYF. In DNA form, the CDR3 reads TGCGCCAGCAGCTTGGATATACTGCACGAGCAGTACTTC.

This clonotype was found many times. This chain connects TRBV4-1 to TRBJ1-2; D might be TRBD1 (6 bases). In germline, CDR1 is MGHRA, CDR2 YSYEKL. V lost 0 bases and J lost 3, with 14 bases in between. The CDR3 has 16 residues. CDR3 DNA sequence: TGCGCCAGCAGCCAAGAACAGGGACGGGAAGACTATGGCTACACCTTC. This sequence encodes CASSQEQGREDYGYTF.

The rearrangement links TRBV24-1 to TRBJ2-6; D gene ambiguous. Per germline, CDR1 KGHDR and CDR2 SFDVKD. The V and J ends lost 6 bases and 2 bases respectively, with 7 bases between them. The CDR3 extends over 14 amino acids. CDR3 in DNA: TGTGCCACCAGTCCGTCTGCTGGGGCCAACGTCCTGACTTTC. This codes for CATSPSAGANVLTF.